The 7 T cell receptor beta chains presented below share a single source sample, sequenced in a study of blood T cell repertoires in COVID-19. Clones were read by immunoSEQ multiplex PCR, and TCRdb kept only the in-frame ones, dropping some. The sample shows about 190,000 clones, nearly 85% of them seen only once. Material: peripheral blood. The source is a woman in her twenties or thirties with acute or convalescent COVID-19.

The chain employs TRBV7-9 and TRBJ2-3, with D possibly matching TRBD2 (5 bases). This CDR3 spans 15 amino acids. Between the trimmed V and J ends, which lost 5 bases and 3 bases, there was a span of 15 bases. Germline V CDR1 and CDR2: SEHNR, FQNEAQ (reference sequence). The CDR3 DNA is TGTGCCAGCAGCACAGACTCCAGGAGGACAGATACGCAGTATTTT. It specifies CASSTDSRRTDTQYF. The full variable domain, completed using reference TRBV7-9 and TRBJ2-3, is DTGVSQNPRHKITKRGQNVTFRCDPISEHNRLYWYRQTLGQGPEFLTYFQNEAQLEKSRLLSDRFSAERPKGSFSTLEIQRTEQGDSAMYLCASSTDSRRTDTQYFGPGTRLTVL.

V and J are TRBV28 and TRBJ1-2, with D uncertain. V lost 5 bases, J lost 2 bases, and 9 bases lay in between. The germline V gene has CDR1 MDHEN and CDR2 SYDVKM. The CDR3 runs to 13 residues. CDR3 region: CASSPPGNYGYTF. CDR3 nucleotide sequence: TGTGCCAGCAGTCCCCCAGGAAACTATGGCTACACCTTC.

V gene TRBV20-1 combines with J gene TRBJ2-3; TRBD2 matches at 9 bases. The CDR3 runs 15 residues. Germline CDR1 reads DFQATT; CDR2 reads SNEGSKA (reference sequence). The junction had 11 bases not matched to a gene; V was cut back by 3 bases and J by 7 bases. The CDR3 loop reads CSASLLAGLPNTQYF. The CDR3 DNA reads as TGCAGTGCTAGTCTTCTAGCGGGGCTGCCGAATACGCAGTATTTT.

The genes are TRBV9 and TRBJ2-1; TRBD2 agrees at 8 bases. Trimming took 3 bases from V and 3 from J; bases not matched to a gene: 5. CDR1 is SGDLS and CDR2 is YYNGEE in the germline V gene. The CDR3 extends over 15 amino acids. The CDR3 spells CASSERGGLYNEQFF. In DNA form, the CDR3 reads TGTGCCAGCAGCGAACGGGGGGGCCTCTACAATGAGCAGTTCTTC.

The CDR3, as DNA: TGTGCCTGGAGTATCGGGGACAGGGCAGAGACCCAGTACTTC. As protein: CAWSIGDRAETQYF. The chain links TRBV30 to TRBJ2-5; the match to TRBD1 covers 9 bases. V was pared by 2 bases and J by 4 bases, with 5 bases of the junction left unmatched. Germline CDR1 reads GTSNPN; CDR2 reads SVGIG (reference sequence). The CDR3 spans 14 residues.

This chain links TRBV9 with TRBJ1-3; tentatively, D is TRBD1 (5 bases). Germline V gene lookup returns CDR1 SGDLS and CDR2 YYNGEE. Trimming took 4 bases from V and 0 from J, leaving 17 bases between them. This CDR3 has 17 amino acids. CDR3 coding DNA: TGTGCCAGCAGCCCCGACCCCACAGGCATCTCTGGAAACACCATATATTTT. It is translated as CASSPDPTGISGNTIYF.

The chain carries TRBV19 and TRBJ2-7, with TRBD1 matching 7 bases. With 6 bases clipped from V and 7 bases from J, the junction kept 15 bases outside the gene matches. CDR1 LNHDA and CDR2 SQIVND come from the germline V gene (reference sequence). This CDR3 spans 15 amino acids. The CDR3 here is CASSPDRVAIAEQYF. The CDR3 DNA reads TGTGCCAGTAGCCCCGACAGGGTAGCAATCGCTGAGCAGTACTTC. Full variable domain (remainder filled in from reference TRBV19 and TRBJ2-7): DGGITQSPKYLFRKEGQNVTLSCEQNLNHDAMYWYRQDPGQGLRLIYYSQIVNDFQKGDIAEGYSVSREKKESFPLTVTSAQKNPTAFYLCASSPDRVAIAEQYFGPGTRLTVT.